These T cell receptor beta chains were read from a single sample in a study of shared clonotypes between healthy human individuals. Here immunoSEQ multiplex PCR was the method, and the copy in TCRdb shows in-frame clones only, minus some. The sample yields just over 2,000,000 clones, about 94% seen once. Sequenced material: naive CD8+ T cells sorted from blood. These receptors were collected from a man younger than 35 in good health. Both conserved end residues are part of each CDR3. D genes are given only for firm matches. Expanded clones are given a class, and other clones once, few, many or no size at all.

J gene: TRBJ2-7
D gene: -
V gene: TRBV27
clone size: -
CDR3 protein: CASRPGPPSNEQYF
CDR3 DNA: TGTGCCAGCAGACCGGGTCCCCCGTCTAACGAGCAGTACTTC

J gene: TRBJ2-5
D gene: -
V gene: TRBV6-5
clone size: -
CDR3 protein: CASTPGTEYQETQYF
CDR3 DNA: TGTGCCAGCACCCCGGGGACGGAGTACCAAGAGACCCAGTACTTC

J gene: TRBJ2-7
D gene: TRBD1
V gene: TRBV5-8
clone size: -
CDR3 protein: CASSFPGQGPTYEQYF
CDR3 DNA: TGTGCCAGCAGTTTCCCGGGACAGGGGCCGACGTATGAGCAGTACTTC

J gene: TRBJ2-7
D gene: -
V gene: TRBV27
clone size: -
CDR3 protein: CASSLSRGDHEQYF
CDR3 DNA: TGTGCCAGCAGTTTATCCAGGGGTGACCACGAGCAGTACTTC

J gene: TRBJ1-5
D gene: TRBD1
V gene: TRBV12-5
clone size: once
CDR3 protein: CASAGTGGSNQPQHF
CDR3 DNA: TGTGCTAGTGCCGGGACAGGCGGTAGCAATCAGCCCCAGCATTTT

J gene: TRBJ2-7
D gene: -
V gene: TRBV7-9
clone size: -
CDR3 protein: CASSSIKHEQYF
CDR3 DNA: TGTGCCAGCAGCTCCATAAAACACGAGCAGTACTTC

J gene: TRBJ1-6
D gene: -
V gene: TRBV27
clone size: once
CDR3 protein: CASSLSRQAPPLHF
CDR3 DNA: TGTGCCAGCAGTTTATCCAGACAGGCTCCACCCCTCCACTTT

J gene: TRBJ2-3
D gene: TRBD2
V gene: TRBV2
clone size: -
CDR3 protein: CASSDLSGGLASTDTQYF
CDR3 DNA: TGTGCCAGCAGTGATCTAAGCGGGGGCCTTGCGTCCACAGATACGCAGTATTTT

J gene: TRBJ2-5
D gene: TRBD1
V gene: TRBV27
clone size: -
CDR3 protein: CASRNGQVQETQYF
CDR3 DNA: TGTGCCAGCAGAAATGGACAGGTGCAAGAGACCCAGTACTTC

J gene: TRBJ2-5
D gene: -
V gene: TRBV6-5
clone size: -
CDR3 protein: CASSYLRETQYF
CDR3 DNA: TGTGCCAGCAGTTACCTGAGGGAGACCCAGTACTTC

J gene: TRBJ2-2
D gene: -
V gene: TRBV27
clone size: -
CDR3 protein: CASSYGMGTGELFF
CDR3 DNA: TGTGCCAGCAGTTATGGGATGGGCACCGGGGAGCTGTTTTTT

J gene: TRBJ1-1
D gene: -
V gene: TRBV5-1
clone size: -
CDR3 protein: CASSFKEVNTEAFF
CDR3 DNA: TGCGCCAGCAGCTTTAAGGAGGTGAACACTGAAGCTTTCTTT

J gene: TRBJ2-7
D gene: TRBD1
V gene: TRBV5-6
clone size: -
CDR3 protein: CASSLGDSPYEQYF
CDR3 DNA: TGTGCCAGCAGCTTGGGGGACAGCCCTTACGAGCAGTACTTC

J gene: TRBJ1-1
D gene: -
V gene: TRBV7-9
clone size: once
CDR3 protein: CASSRTWGDTEAFF
CDR3 DNA: TGTGCCAGCAGCCGAACGTGGGGGGACACTGAAGCTTTCTTT

J gene: TRBJ2-7
D gene: -
V gene: TRBV4-1
clone size: few
CDR3 protein: CASSQTDSYEQYF
CDR3 DNA: TGCGCCAGCAGCCAGACAGACTCCTACGAGCAGTACTTC

J gene: TRBJ1-5
D gene: -
V gene: TRBV14
clone size: -
CDR3 protein: CASSPGRGDNQPQHF
CDR3 DNA: TGTGCCAGCAGCCCAGGGAGAGGGGACAATCAGCCCCAGCATTTT

J gene: TRBJ2-7
D gene: -
V gene: TRBV27
clone size: -
CDR3 protein: CASSLEQGYYEQYF
CDR3 DNA: TGTGCCAGCAGTTTAGAACAGGGATATTACGAGCAGTACTTC

J gene: TRBJ2-2
D gene: -
V gene: TRBV6-5
clone size: -
CDR3 protein: CASSPWALNTGELFF
CDR3 DNA: TGTGCCAGCAGTCCCTGGGCCCTGAACACCGGGGAGCTGTTTTTT

J gene: TRBJ2-3
D gene: -
V gene: TRBV9
clone size: -
CDR3 protein: CASSPHRVSTDTQYF
CDR3 DNA: TGTGCCAGCAGCCCCCATAGAGTTTCAACAGATACGCAGTATTTT

J gene: TRBJ2-3
D gene: TRBD2
V gene: TRBV7-2
clone size: -
CDR3 protein: CASSPGTSLHGDTQYF
CDR3 DNA: TGTGCCAGCAGCCCCGGGACTAGCCTTCATGGCGATACGCAGTATTTT

J gene: TRBJ1-4
D gene: -
V gene: TRBV30
clone size: -
CDR3 protein: CAWTLGWQSSEKLFF
CDR3 DNA: TGTGCCTGGACCTTGGGCTGGCAATCGAGTGAAAAACTGTTTTTT

J gene: TRBJ2-1
D gene: TRBD1
V gene: TRBV10-2
clone size: once
CDR3 protein: CASSGDRGHEQFF
CDR3 DNA: TGCGCCAGCAGTGGGGACAGGGGGCATGAGCAGTTCTTC

J gene: TRBJ2-1
D gene: TRBD1
V gene: TRBV10-3
clone size: -
CDR3 protein: CAISETGEPYNEQFF
CDR3 DNA: TGTGCCATCAGCGAAACAGGGGAGCCCTACAATGAGCAGTTCTTC

J gene: TRBJ2-7
D gene: -
V gene: TRBV5-6
clone size: once
CDR3 protein: CASSFLLGEQYF
CDR3 DNA: TGTGCCAGCAGCTTCCTACTAGGCGAGCAGTACTTC

J gene: TRBJ2-7
D gene: TRBD1
V gene: TRBV9
clone size: -
CDR3 protein: CASSEGGTGITYEQYF
CDR3 DNA: TGTGCCAGCAGCGAAGGGGGGACAGGGATCACCTACGAGCAGTACTTC

J gene: TRBJ2-7
D gene: -
V gene: TRBV5-4
clone size: -
CDR3 protein: CASSPSEGPYEQYF
CDR3 DNA: TGTGCCAGCAGCCCTAGCGAGGGACCGTACGAGCAGTACTTC

J gene: TRBJ2-2
D gene: TRBD1
V gene: TRBV25-1
clone size: -
CDR3 protein: CASTPADRENTGELFF
CDR3 DNA: TGTGCCAGCACCCCCGCGGACAGGGAAAACACCGGGGAGCTGTTTTTT

J gene: TRBJ2-7
D gene: TRBD2
V gene: TRBV7-2
clone size: -
CDR3 protein: CASSVGTSVLYEQYF
CDR3 DNA: TGTGCCAGCAGCGTAGGGACTAGCGTCCTCTACGAGCAGTACTTC

J gene: TRBJ2-7
D gene: -
V gene: TRBV6-1
clone size: -
CDR3 protein: CASRDLNDYEQYF
CDR3 DNA: TGTGCCAGCAGGGACTTGAACGACTACGAGCAGTACTTC

J gene: TRBJ2-5
D gene: -
V gene: TRBV2
clone size: -
CDR3 protein: CASPIMGSQETQYF
CDR3 DNA: TGTGCCAGCCCCATCATGGGGTCCCAAGAGACCCAGTACTTC